The entry below gives a single T cell receptor beta chain sequence along with its context. Its antigen is unknown. The data derive from a study of shared clonotypes between healthy human individuals. Regarding the study as a whole: Clonotype sharing among donors was expected to depend on sequencing depth. Unshared clonotypes carried lower generation probabilities than those common to all four donors. Clonotype sharing across several donors was observed for roughly 5% of naive CD4 clonotypes.

The CDR3 has 17 residues. Losses at the gene ends were 5 bases for V and 2 bases for J; bases not matched to a gene: 12. Germline-derived CDR1 and CDR2 are SGHTA and FQGNSA. Sequencing was at deep level. Sequencing used immunoSEQ multiplex PCR; TCRdb keeps in-frame clones, though not all of them. Here the sample spans about 980,000 clones, 76% being singletons. The receptor's source is a young man in good health. What was sequenced was memory CD4+ T cells sorted from blood. Stated subset: CD45RA-negative fraction. The V gene is TRBV7-2, the J gene TRBJ1-5; TRBD1 matches at 7 bases. As DNA, the CDR3 is TGTGCCAGCAGCCCATTGACAGGGCTAAGCGGCAATCAGCCCCAGCATTTT. Translation gives CASSPLTGLSGNQPQHF. Supplemented by reference TRBV7-2 and TRBJ1-5, the full variable domain reads GAGVSQSPSNKVTEKGKDVELRCDPISGHTALYWYRQSLGQGLEFLIYFQGNSAPDKSGLPSDRFSAERTGGSVSTLTIQRTQQEDSAVYLCASSPLTGLSGNQPQHFGDGTRLSIL.